The entry below describes one T cell receptor (beta chain). Its specificity is unknown. This sample's time point: week 23, last vaccination. The investigators gave 300 ug of mutant IDH1 20-mer peptide in each vaccine dose, together with topical imiquimod. The CDR3 sequence is 12 residues long. With V trimmed by 0 bases and J by 12 bases, 2 bases remained unmatched. Germline assignment: CDR1 SGHTS and CDR2 YDEGEE. Sequencing was performed with immunoSEQ multiplex PCR; in TCRdb, only in-frame clones are kept and a portion is missing. Of around 78,000 clones listed, roughly 85% are singletons. This sample is drawn from a study of a mutant IDH1 vaccine in newly diagnosed glioma. Across the study: Vaccination started 4-6 weeks after radiotherapy alone, or with temozolomide cycles. Standard pretreatment was either radiotherapy, temozolomide, or, for most, radiochemotherapy with temozolomide. Notes on the study in general: There were vaccine-induced immune responses in just over 90% of the patients.

Sequenced here: PBMCs, sampled from a glioma patient whose treatment included an IDH1 peptide vaccine. This TCR was recovered from a man between 25 and 39 years old with glioma. Some clones in this sample may be carry-over from other donors' samples. V gene TRBV5-8 combines with J gene TRBJ2-1; TRBD2 matches 8 bases. The CDR3 loop reads CASSLASGGQFF. The CDR3 coding sequence is TGTGCCAGCAGCTTGGCCAGCGGGGGGCAGTTCTTC.